A single T cell receptor (beta chain) is shown here with its context. The source of the sample is a study of blood T cell repertoires in COVID-19. Study in general: Sources were T cells, B-cell-depleted T cells, or PBMCs; the material itself was cDNA or gDNA.

Either two negative PCRs, clearance, or symptom resolution qualified Cohort 3 donors as recovered. Germline CDR1 is MDHEN and CDR2 is SYDVKM. After removal of 6 bases from V and 4 bases from J, the junction contained 8 bases not matched to a gene. There are 15 residues in the CDR3. The assay was immunoSEQ multiplex PCR, and TCRdb's table has in-frame clones only and misses some. The repertoire consists of 160,000 or so clones, with approximately 82% occurring once and the leading ten covering less than 20%. The sample consisted of PBMCs or T cells enriched from blood (not recorded which). The sequence was obtained from a man aged 55 to 69 who had recovered from COVID-19. The chain employs TRBV28 and TRBJ2-5, with 10 bases matching TRBD2. In DNA form, the CDR3 reads TGTGCCAGCAGGTCGACTAGCGGGTGGGGAGAGACCCAGTACTTC. This codes for CASRSTSGWGETQYF.